The 10 T cell receptor beta chains given below trace back to one sample, sequenced in a study of PD-1 blockade in classical Hodgkin lymphoma (dated by TCRdb to the early 2020s). The receptor library was made with the immunoSEQ multiplex PCR assay. As stored in TCRdb, this immuneACCESS dataset retains in-frame rearrangements with V and J assigned. A fraction of the clones does not appear; measured against another copy, unresolved V genes explain less than half of the discrepancy, and the remainder lacks a known reason. The sample table contains around 99,000 clones; only one count was recorded for 75% to 85% of them. Approximately 15% of the sample rests with the top ten. The intended sense of this specimen's time point label: cycle 2 day 1 (C2D1) of nivolumab. All trial patients had relapsed after autologous stem cell transplantation, with cohorts A, B and C differing in prior brentuximab vedotin exposure.

Material: peripheral blood mononuclear cells (PBMCs), obtained before the second cycle of nivolumab. The source is a human donor with classical Hodgkin lymphoma.

V usage is TRBV9 and J usage is TRBJ2-3, with TRBD2 matching over 16 bases. Germline-derived CDR1 and CDR2 are SGDLS and YYNGEE. The CDR3 is 18 residues long. Trimming removed 3 bases from V and 5 bases from J; junction bases left unmatched: 9. Written as DNA, the CDR3 is TGTGCCAGCAGCGCCCAACCGGGACTAGCGGGAGGGGTAGATACGCAGTATTTT. It codes for CASSAQPGLAGGVDTQYF.

The chain recombines TRBV7-3 with TRBJ2-1, with TRBD2 as a possible D gene (5 bases). Germline CDR1 is SGHTA and CDR2 is FQGTGA. The CDR3 extends over 15 amino acids. Trimming removed 1 base from V and 2 bases from J, with 9 bases in between. Here the CDR3 reads CASSLNPGTYNEQFF. For the CDR3, the DNA is TGTGCCAGCAGCTTAAACCCGGGAACCTACAATGAGCAGTTCTTC.

The gene calls are TRBV27 and TRBJ2-1; D call uncertain. CDR3 size: 16 residues. In germline, CDR1 is MNHEY, CDR2 SMNVEV (reference sequence). V was clipped by 5 bases and J by 8 bases, with 22 bases between them. The CDR3, as DNA: TGTGCCAGCAGTGCTCTGAAGCAACCCCTCCCCTATGAGCAGTTCTTC. Protein product: CASSALKQPLPYEQFF.

V usage is TRBV7-8 and J usage is TRBJ2-2; TRBD2 matches 11 bases. The ends lost 1 base at V and 7 bases at J; junction bases unmatched: 5. The CDR3 sequence is 16 residues long. From germline, CDR1 is SGHVS and CDR2 FQNEAQ. CDR3 bases: TGTGCCAGCAGCTTAGATAGCGGGAGGGGGATCGGGGAGCTGTTTTTT. Residues: CASSLDSGRGIGELFF.

Note on this clone: Additional DNA sequences in this sample encode the identical CDR3. This chain links TRBV5-4 with TRBJ2-7, with TRBD1 as a possible D gene (6 bases). Germline lookup yields CDR1 SGHNT and CDR2 YYREEE (reference sequence). CDR3 size: 13 residues. V was trimmed by 0 bases and J by 4 bases, leaving 8 bases between them. The CDR3 DNA is TGTGCCAGCAGCTTGGGGGGGCTGTACGAGCAGTACTTC. Its translation is CASSLGGLYEQYF. Using reference TRBV5-4 and TRBJ2-7 for the parts outside the CDR3, the full variable domain is ETGVTQSPTHLIKTRGQQVTLRCSSQSGHNTVSWYQQALGQGPQFIFQYYREEENGRGNFPPRFSGLQFPNYSSELNVNALELDDSALYLCASSLGGLYEQYFGPGTRLTVT.

The rearrangement joins TRBV5-1 to TRBJ2-6, with D perhaps TRBD1 (5 bases). The CDR3 is made up of 16 amino acids. Germline V gene lookup returns CDR1 SGHRS and CDR2 YFSETQ. The V gene lost 4 bases and the J gene lost 0 bases, with 11 bases spanning the gap. Written as DNA, the CDR3 is TGCGCCAGCAGCCACGCCGGACACTCTGGGGCCAACGTCCTGACTTTC. Residues: CASSHAGHSGANVLTF.

This clone has a single count. The V and J genes are TRBV28 and TRBJ1-1, with no clear D. With 4 bases removed from V and 12 bases from J, the gap between germline ends came to 12 bases. The CDR3 extends over 11 amino acids. Germline CDR1 and CDR2: MDHEN and SYDVKM. The chain's CDR3 is CASSSGFEPFF. For the CDR3, the DNA is TGTGCCAGCAGTTCCGGTTTCGAACCTTTCTTT.

The V and J genes are TRBV7-6 and TRBJ1-1, with 7 bases lining up with TRBD1. CDR1 and CDR2 from the germline V gene are SGHVS and FNYEAQ. CDR3 length: 13 residues. Trimming removed 5 bases from V and 10 bases from J; junction bases left unmatched: 10. CDR3 region: CASSTGQAGRAFF. The CDR3 DNA is TGTGCCAGCAGCACAGGACAGGCTGGGAGAGCTTTCTTT. Based on the CDR3 plus reference TRBV7-6 and TRBJ1-1, the full variable domain is GAGVSQSPRYKVTKRGQDVALRCDPISGHVSLYWYRQALGQGPEFLTYFNYEAQQDKSGLPNDRFSAERPEGSISTLTIQRTEQRDSAMYRCASSTGQAGRAFFGQGTRLTVV.

The chain combines TRBV18 with TRBJ1-1, with 7 bases identical to TRBD1. CDR1 is KGHSH and CDR2 is LQKENI in the germline V gene. With V trimmed by 6 bases and J by 1 base, 5 bases remained unmatched. This CDR3 comprises 14 residues. The CDR3 DNA is TGTGCCAGCTCCCCGGGACAGACGAACACTGAAGCTTTCTTT. Translated, it gives CASSPGQTNTEAFF.

The rearrangement links TRBV2 to TRBJ1-4, with no clear D. Looked up from germline, CDR1 is SNHLY and CDR2 is FYNNEI. V lost 3 bases, J lost 1 base, and 9 bases lay in between. The CDR3 consists of 15 residues. CDR3 nucleotides: TGTGCCAGCAGTGATATTAGGCAAACTAATGAAAAACTGTTTTTT. It encodes CASSDIRQTNEKLFF.